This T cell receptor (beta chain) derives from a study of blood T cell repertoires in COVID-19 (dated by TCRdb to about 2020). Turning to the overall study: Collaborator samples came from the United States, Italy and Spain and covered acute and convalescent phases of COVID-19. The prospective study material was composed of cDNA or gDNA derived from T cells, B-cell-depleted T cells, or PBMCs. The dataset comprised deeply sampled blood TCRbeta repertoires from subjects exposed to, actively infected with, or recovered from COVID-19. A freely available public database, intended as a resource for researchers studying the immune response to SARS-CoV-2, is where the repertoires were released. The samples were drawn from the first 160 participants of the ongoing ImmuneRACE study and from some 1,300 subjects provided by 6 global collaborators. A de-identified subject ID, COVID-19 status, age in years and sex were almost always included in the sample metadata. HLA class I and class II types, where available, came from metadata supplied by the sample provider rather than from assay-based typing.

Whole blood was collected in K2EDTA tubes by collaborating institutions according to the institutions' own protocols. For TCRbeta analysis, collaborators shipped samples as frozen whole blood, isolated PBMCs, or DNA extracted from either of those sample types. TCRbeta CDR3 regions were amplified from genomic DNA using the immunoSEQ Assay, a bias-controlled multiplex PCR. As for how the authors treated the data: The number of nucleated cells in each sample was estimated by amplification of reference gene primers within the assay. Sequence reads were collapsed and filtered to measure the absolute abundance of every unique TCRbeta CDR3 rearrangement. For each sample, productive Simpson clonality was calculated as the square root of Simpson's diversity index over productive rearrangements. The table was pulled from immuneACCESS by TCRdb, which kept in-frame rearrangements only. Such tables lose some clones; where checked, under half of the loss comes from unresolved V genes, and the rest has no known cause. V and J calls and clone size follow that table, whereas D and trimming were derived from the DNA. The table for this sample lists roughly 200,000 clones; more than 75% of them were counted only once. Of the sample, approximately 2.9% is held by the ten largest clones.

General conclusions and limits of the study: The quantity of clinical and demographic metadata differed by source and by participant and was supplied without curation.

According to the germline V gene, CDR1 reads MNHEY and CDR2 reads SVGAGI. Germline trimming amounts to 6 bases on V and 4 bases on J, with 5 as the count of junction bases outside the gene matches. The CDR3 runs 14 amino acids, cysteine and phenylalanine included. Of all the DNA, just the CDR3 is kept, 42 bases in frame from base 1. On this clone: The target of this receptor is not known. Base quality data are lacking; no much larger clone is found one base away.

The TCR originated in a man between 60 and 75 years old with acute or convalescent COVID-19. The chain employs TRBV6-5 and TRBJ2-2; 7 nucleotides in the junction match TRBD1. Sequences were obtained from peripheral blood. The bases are TGTGCCAGCAGGCCGACAGGGAGCACCGGGGAGCTGTTTTTT. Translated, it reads CASRPTGSTGELFF.